The rows below give T cell receptor beta chains drawn from one sample of a study of T-cell reconstitution after alpha-beta-depleted transplantation in children. Via MiXCR, TCRdb re-called the PCR reads, giving one row per CDR3 protein. Of around 700,000 distinct CDR3 sequences listed, around 13% were seen once; the top ten hold 0.79%. The specimen was PBMCs, collected before TCRalphabeta/CD19-depleted stem cell transplant. Receptors were obtained from a girl under 10 years old with congenital amegakaryocytic thrombocytopenia, due to receive a stem cell transplant. Both conserved end residues are part of each CDR3. A D gene is named only where the DNA matches it firmly. Clone size, where shown, is once, few, many, or a class for clones that have expanded.

V,size,D,J,DNA,CDR3
TRBV11-2,.,TRBD2,TRBJ2-1,TGTGCCAGCAGCCCGGGGGGAGGAGCGGGAGTAGCAACTTACAATGAGCAGTTCTTC,CASSPGGGAGVATYNEQFF
TRBV5-1,.,.,TRBJ2-5,TGCGCCAGCAGCCTTGCTAAGACTAGTCGCCAAGAGACCCAGTACTTC,CASSLAKTSRQETQYF
TRBV28,.,TRBD2,TRBJ2-1,TGTGCCAGCACAAAGTTAGTCGGGAGGAGGGATGAGCAGTTCTTC,CASTKLVGRRDEQFF
TRBV6-1,.,.,TRBJ1-1,TGTGCCAGCAGTCTTGACGACAACACTGAAGCTTTCTTT,CASSLDDNTEAFF
TRBV5-1,many,.,TRBJ2-2,TGCGCCAGCACCTTCCAACAGGCCGGGGAGCTGTTTTTT,CASTFQQAGELFF
TRBV7-9,few,TRBD2,TRBJ2-3,TGTGCCAGCCGGCGGCGGGAGGTCACAGATACGCAGTATTTT,CASRRREVTDTQYF
TRBV12-3/TRBV12-4,many,.,TRBJ2-5,TGTGCCAGCAGTTTTGGCTGGGGAGAGACCCAGTACTTC,CASSFGWGETQYF
TRBV12-3/TRBV12-4,many,.,TRBJ1-5,TGTGCCAGCAGTTTAAGGGGGTCGAATCAGCCCCAGCATTTT,CASSLRGSNQPQHF
TRBV20-1,few,.,TRBJ2-5,TGCAGTGCCCAAGGGGGGCCTAGCTCGACTCTCGAGACCCAGTACTTC,CSAQGGPSSTLETQYF
TRBV9,once,TRBD1,TRBJ1-5,TGTGCCAGCAGCGAGGGACAGGCTAGCAATCAGCCCCAGCATTTT,CASSEGQASNQPQHF
TRBV10-3,many,.,TRBJ2-2,TGTGCCATCAGTAGTCCGGGGACGAACACCGGGGAGCTGTTTTTT,CAISSPGTNTGELFF
TRBV7-9,many,TRBD2,TRBJ2-1,TGTGCCAGCAGCTCACTAGGGAGGGGTTACAATGAGCAGTTCTTC,CASSSLGRGYNEQFF
TRBV4-1,many,.,TRBJ2-1,TGCGCCAGCAGCCAAGTAGCACTAGTCTACTACAATGAGCAGTTCTTC,CASSQVALVYYNEQFF
TRBV20-1,many,.,TRBJ2-2,TGCAGTGCACGGAGGGGAGCCGGGGAGCTGTTTTTT,CSARRGAGELFF